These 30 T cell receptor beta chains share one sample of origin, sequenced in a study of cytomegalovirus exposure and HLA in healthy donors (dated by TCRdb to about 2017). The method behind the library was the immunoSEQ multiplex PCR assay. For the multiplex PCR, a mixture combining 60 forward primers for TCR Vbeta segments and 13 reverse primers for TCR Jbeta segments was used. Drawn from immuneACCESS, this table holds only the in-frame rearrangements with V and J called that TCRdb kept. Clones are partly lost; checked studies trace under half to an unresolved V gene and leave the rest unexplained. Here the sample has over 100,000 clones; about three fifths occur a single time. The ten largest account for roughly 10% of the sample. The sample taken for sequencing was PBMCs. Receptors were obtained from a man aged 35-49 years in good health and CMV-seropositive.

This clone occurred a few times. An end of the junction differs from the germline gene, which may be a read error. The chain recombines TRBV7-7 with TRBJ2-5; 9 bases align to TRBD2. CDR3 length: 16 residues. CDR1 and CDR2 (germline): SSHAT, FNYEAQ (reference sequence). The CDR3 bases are TGTGCTAGCAGCTTAGGGGGTAGCGGGGGCCAAGAGACCCAGTACTTC. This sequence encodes CASSLGGSGGQETQYF.

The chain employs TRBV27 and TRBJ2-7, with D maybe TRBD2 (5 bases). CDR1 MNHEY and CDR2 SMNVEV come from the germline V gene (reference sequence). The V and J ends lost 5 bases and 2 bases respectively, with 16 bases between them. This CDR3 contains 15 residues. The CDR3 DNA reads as TGTGCCAGCAGTGGCCTAGCCGGGTCCCCCTACGAGCAGTACTTC. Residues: CASSGLAGSPYEQYF.

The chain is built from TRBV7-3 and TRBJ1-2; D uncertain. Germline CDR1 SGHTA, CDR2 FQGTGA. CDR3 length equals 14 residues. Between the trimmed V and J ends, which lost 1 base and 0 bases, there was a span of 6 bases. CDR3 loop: CASSLRPSNYGYTF. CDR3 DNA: TGTGCCAGCAGCTTAAGGCCATCTAACTATGGCTACACCTTC.

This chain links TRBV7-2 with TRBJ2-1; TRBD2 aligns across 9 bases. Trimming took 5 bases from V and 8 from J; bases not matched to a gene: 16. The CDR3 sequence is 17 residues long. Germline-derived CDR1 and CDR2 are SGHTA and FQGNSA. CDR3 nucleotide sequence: TGTGCCAGCAGCCCCTGGGTGGGGCGGGAGGGGGAATATGAGCAGTTCTTC. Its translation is CASSPWVGREGEYEQFF. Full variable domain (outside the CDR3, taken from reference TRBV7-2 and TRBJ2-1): GAGVSQSPSNKVTEKGKDVELRCDPISGHTALYWYRQSLGQGLEFLIYFQGNSAPDKSGLPSDRFSAERTGGSVSTLTIQRTQQEDSAVYLCASSPWVGREGEYEQFFGPGTRLTVL.

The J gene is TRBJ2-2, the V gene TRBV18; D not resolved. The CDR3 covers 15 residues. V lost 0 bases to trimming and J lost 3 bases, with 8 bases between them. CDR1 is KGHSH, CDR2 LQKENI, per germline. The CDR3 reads CASSPPATYTGELFF. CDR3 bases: TGTGCCAGCTCACCACCGGCCACCTACACCGGGGAGCTGTTTTTT.

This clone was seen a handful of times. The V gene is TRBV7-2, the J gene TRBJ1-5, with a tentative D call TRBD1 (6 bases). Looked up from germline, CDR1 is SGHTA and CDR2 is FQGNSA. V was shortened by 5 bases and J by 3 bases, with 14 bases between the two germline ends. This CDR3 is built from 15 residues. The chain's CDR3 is CASSPGGGVNQPQHF. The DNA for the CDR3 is TGTGCCAGCAGCCCCGGAGGGGGGGTCAATCAGCCCCAGCATTTT.

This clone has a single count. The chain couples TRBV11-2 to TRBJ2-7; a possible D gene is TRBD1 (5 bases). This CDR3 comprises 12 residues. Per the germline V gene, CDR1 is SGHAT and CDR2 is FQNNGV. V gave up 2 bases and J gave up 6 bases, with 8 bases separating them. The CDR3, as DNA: TGTGCCAGCAGCTTAACGCAGGGCGAGCAGTACTTC. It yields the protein CASSLTQGEQYF.

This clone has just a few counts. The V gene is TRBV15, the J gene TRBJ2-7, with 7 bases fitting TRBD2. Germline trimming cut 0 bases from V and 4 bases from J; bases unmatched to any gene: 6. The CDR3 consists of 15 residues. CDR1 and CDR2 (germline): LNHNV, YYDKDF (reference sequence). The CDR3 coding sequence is TGTGCCACCAGCAGAGATGGGGGGGAATATTACGAGCAGTACTTC. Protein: CATSRDGGEYYEQYF.

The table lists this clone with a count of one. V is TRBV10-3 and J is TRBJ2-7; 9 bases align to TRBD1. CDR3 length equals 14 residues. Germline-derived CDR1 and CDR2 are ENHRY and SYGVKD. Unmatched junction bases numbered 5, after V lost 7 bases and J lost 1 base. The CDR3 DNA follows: TGTGCCATCAACAGGGGGCGTGAATCCTACGAGCAGTACTTC. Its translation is CAINRGRESYEQYF.

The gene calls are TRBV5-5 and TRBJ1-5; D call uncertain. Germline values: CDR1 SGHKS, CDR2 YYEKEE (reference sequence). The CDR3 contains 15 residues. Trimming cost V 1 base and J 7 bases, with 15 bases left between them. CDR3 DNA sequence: TGTGCCAGCAGCTTGATAGGCGGGGAGAGGCAGCCCCAGCATTTT. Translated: CASSLIGGERQPQHF.

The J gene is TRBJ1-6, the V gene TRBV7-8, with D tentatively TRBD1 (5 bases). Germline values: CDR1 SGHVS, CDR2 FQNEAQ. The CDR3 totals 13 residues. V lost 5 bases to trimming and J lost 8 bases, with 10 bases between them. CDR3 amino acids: CASSATRDSPLHF. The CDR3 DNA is TGTGCCAGCAGCGCGACCAGGGATTCACCCCTCCACTTT.

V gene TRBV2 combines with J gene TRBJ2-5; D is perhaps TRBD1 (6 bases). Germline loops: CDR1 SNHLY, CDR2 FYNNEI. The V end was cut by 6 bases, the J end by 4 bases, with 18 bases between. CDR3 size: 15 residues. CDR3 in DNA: TGTGCCAGCAGACCCTGGGGGACACCGGGAGAGACCCAGTACTTC. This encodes CASRPWGTPGETQYF.

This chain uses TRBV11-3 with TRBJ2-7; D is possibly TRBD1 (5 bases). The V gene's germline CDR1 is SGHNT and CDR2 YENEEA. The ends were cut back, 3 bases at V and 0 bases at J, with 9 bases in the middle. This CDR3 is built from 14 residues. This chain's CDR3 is CASSFQGSSYEQYF. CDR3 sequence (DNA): TGTGCCAGCAGCTTTCAGGGATCCTCCTACGAGCAGTACTTC.

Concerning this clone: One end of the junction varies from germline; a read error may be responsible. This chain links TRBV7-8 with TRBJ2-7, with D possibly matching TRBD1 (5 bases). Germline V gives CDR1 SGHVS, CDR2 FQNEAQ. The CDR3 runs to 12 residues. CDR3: CVSMAGKWEQYF. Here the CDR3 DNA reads TGTGTCAGCATGGCAGGGAAATGGGAGCAGTACTTC. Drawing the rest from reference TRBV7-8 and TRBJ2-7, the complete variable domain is GAGVSQSPRYKVAKRGQDVALRCDPISGHVSLFWYQQALGQGPEFLTYFQNEAQLDKSGLPSDRFFAERPEGSVSTLKIQRTQQEDSAVYLCVSMAGKWEQYFGPGTRLTVT.

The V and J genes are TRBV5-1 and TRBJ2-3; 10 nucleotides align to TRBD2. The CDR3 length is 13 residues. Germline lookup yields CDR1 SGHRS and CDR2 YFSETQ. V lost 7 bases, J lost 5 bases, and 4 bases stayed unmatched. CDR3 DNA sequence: TGCGCCAGCGGCCTAGCGGGAGTAGATACGCAGTATTTT. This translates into CASGLAGVDTQYF.

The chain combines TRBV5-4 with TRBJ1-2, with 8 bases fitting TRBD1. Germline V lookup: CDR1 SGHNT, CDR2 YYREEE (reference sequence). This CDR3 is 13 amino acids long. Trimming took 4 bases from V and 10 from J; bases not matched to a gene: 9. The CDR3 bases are TGTGCCAGCAGCCCCGGACAGGGTGCAGACTACACCTTC. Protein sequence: CASSPGQGADYTF.

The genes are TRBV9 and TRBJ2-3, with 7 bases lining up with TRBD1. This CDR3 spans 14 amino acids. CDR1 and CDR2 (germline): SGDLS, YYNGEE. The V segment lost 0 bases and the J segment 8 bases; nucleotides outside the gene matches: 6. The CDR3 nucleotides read TGTGCCAGCAGCGTAGGAGGGGGCCCGGGTACGCAGTATTTT. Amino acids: CASSVGGGPGTQYF.

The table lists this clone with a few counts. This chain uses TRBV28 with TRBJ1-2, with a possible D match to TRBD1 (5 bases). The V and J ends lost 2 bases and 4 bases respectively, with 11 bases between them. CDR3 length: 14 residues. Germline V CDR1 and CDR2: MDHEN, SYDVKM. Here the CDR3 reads CASSLRAGIYGYTF. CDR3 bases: TGTGCCAGCAGTTTACGGGCAGGGATCTATGGCTACACCTTC.

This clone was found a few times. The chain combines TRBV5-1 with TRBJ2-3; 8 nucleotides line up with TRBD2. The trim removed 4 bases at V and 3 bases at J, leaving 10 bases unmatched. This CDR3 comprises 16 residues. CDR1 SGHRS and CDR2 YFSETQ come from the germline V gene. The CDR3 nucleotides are TGCGCCAGCAGCAACCCTTCGGGGGGGCGGACAGATACGCAGTATTTT. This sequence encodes CASSNPSGGRTDTQYF.

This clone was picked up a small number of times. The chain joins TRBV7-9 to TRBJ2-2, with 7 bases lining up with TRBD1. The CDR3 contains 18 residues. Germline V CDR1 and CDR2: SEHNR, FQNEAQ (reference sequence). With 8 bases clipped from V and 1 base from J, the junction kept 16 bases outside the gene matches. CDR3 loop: CASRQNLRTGMNTGELFF. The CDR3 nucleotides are TGTGCCAGCCGCCAAAATCTCCGGACAGGAATGAACACCGGGGAGCTGTTTTTT.

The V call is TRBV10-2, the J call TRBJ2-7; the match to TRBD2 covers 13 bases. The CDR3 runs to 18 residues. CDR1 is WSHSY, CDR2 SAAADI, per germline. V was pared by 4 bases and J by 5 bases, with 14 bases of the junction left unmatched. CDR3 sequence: CASSVRLAGGPTGDEQYF. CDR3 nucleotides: TGCGCCAGCAGTGTGAGACTAGCGGGAGGCCCTACCGGGGACGAGCAGTACTTC.

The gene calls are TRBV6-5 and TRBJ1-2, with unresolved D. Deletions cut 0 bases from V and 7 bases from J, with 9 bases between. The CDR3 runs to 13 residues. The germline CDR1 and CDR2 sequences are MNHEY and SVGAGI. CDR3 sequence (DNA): TGTGCCAGCAGTTACTCGGGCTTGGGTGGCTACACCTTC. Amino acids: CASSYSGLGGYTF.

In DNA form, the CDR3 reads TGTGCCAGCAGCTTAGGAACTTACGCGGGGGGGAACACCGGGGAGCTGTTTTTT. Encoded protein: CASSLGTYAGGNTGELFF. The chain has TRBV7-8 and TRBJ2-2; 8 bases are a match to TRBD2. J gave up 1 base and V 1 base, and 8 bases lay outside the gene matches. The CDR3 runs 18 residues. Germline V gene sequence: CDR1 SGHVS, CDR2 FQNEAQ.

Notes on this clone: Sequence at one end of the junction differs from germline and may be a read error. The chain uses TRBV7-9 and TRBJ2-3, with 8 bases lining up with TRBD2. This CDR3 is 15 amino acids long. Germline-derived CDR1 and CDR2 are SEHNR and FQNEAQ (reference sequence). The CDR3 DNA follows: TGTGCCAGCAGCGAAACCTTGATCGAAGCGGGAGCTTCTATATTT. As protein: CASSETLIEAGASIF. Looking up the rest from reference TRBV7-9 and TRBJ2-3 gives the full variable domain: DTGVSQNPRHKITKRGQNVTFRCDPISEHNRLYWYRQTLGQGPEFLTYFQNEAQLEKSRLLSDRFSAERPKGSFSTLEIQRTEQGDSAMYLCASSETLIEAGASIFGPGTRLTVL.

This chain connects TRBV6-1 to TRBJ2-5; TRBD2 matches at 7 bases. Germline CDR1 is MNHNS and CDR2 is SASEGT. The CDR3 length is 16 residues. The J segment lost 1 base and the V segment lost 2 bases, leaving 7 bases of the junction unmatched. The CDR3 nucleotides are TGTGCCAGCAGTGAATACGGCGGGAGACCCCAAGAGACCCAGTACTTC. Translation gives CASSEYGGRPQETQYF.

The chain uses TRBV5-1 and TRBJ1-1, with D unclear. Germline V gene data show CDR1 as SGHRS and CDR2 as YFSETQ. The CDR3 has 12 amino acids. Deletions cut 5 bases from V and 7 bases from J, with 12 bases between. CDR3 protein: CASRGGLGEAFF. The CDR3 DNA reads TGCGCCAGCAGAGGCGGGCTAGGTGAAGCTTTCTTT.

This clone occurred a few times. Written as DNA, the CDR3 is TGTGCCAGCAGCCATATCGACAGACTCTCTGGGGCCAACGTCCTGACTTTC. It translates to CASSHIDRLSGANVLTF. The chain combines TRBV5-6 with TRBJ2-6; perhaps TRBD1 as D (5 bases). Germline V gives CDR1 SGHDT, CDR2 YYEEEE. This CDR3 spans 17 amino acids. Trimming removed 4 bases at V and 0 bases at J, with 14 bases between.

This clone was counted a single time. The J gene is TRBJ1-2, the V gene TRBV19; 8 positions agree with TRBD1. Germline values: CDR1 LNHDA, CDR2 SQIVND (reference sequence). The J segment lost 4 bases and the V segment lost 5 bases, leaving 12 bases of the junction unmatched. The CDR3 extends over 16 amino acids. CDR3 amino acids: CASSPMRQGTRYGYTF. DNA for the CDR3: TGTGCCAGTAGTCCCATGAGACAGGGGACTCGCTATGGCTACACCTTC.

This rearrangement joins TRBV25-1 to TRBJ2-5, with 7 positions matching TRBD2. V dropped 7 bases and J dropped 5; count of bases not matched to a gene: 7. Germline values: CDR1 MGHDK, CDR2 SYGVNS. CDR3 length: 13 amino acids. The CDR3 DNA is TGTGCCAGCACTGGAGCGGGGAGCGAGACCCAGTACTTC. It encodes CASTGAGSETQYF.

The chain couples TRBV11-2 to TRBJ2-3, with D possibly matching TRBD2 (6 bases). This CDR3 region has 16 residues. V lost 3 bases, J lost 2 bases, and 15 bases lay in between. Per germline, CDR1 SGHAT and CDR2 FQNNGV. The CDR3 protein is CASSLQTGGITDTQYF. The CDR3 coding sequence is TGTGCCAGCAGCTTGCAGACTGGCGGGATCACAGATACGCAGTATTTT.